The 2 T cell receptor beta chains below come from one sample, sequenced in a study of long-term antiretroviral therapy in people with HIV. With survey level as its setting, the immunoSEQ assay was v3.0. Repertoires were generated with immunoSEQ multiplex PCR, while TCRdb's copy carries only in-frame clones and drops some. The sample yields fewer than 40,000 clones, about 93% seen once. Specimen: unsorted PBMCs, collected around 5.3 years after starting antiretroviral therapy. These receptor sequences come from a woman in her forties or fifties with HIV.

The rearrangement uses TRBV15 and TRBJ1-1, with no clear D. Looked up from germline, CDR1 is LNHNV and CDR2 is YYDKDF (reference sequence). The CDR3 length is 13 residues. V lost 1 base, J lost 10 bases, and 13 bases lay in between. The CDR3 DNA reads as TGTGCCACCAGCAGAGTCTCCGGCGAATTAGCTTTCTTT. It translates to CATSRVSGELAFF.

The chain carries TRBV4-1 and TRBJ1-1, with 10 bases identical to TRBD1. The germline V gene encodes CDR1 MGHRA and CDR2 YSYEKL. The CDR3 spans 15 residues. After removal of 4 bases from V and 5 bases from J, the junction contained 7 bases not matched to a gene. The CDR3: CASSRGDRGLTEAFF. CDR3 sequence (DNA): TGCGCCAGCAGCCGAGGGGACAGGGGTTTGACTGAAGCTTTCTTT.